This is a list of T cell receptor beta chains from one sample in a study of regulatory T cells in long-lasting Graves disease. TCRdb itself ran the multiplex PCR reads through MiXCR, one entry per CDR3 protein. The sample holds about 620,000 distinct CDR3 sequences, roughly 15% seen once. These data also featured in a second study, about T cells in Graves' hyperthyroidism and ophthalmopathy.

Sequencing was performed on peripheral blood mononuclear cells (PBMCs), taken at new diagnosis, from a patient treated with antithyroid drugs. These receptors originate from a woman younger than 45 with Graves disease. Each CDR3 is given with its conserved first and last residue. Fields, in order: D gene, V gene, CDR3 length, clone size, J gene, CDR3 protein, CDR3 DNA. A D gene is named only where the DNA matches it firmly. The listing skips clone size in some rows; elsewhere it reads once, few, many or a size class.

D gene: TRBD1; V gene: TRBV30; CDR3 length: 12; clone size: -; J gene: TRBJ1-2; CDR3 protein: CAWNSGGYGYTF; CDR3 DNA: TGTGCCTGGAACTCAGGGGGTTACGGCTACACCTTC
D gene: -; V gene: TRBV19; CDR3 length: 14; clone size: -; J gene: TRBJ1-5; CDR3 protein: CASSTRTDNQPQHF; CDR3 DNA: TGTGCCAGTAGTACCCGGACAGATAATCAGCCCCAGCATTTT
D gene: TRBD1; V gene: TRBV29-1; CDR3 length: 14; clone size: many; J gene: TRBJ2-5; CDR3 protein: CSEEEPGQGTAQYF; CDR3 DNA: TGCAGCGAGGAGGAACCGGGACAGGGGACGGCCCAGTACTTC
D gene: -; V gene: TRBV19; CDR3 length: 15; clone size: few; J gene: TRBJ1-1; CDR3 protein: CASSIDTTRNTEAFF; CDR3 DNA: TGTGCCAGTAGTATAGATACAACTCGCAACACTGAAGCTTTCTTT
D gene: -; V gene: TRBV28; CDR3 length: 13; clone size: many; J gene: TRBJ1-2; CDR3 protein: CASSGGGRVGYTF; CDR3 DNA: TGTGCCAGCAGTGGAGGGGGGAGGGTGGGCTACACCTTC
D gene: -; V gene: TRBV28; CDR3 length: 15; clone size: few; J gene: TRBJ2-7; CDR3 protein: CASSFPARRVYGQYF; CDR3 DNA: TGTGCCAGCAGTTTTCCGGCGCGTCGAGTGTACGGGCAGTACTTC
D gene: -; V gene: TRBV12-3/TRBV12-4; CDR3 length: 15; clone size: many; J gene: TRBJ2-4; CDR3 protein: CASSRGSGRGSIQYF; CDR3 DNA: TGTGCCAGCAGCCGAGGGTCAGGCCGGGGGTCCATTCAGTACTTC
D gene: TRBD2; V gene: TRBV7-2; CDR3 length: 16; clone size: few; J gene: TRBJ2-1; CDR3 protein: CASSYQTREPYNEQFF; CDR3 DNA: TGTGCCAGCAGCTACCAAACGCGGGAGCCTTACAATGAGCAGTTCTTC
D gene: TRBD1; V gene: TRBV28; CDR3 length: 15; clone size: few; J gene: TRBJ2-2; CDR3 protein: CASSRTGSRTGELFF; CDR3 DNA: TGTGCCAGCAGCAGGACAGGGTCGCGCACCGGGGAGCTGTTTTTT
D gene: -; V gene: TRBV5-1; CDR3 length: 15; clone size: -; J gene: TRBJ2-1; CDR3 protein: CASRSAFSGYNEQFF; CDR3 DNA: TGCGCCAGCAGATCGGCCTTTAGCGGATACAATGAGCAGTTCTTC
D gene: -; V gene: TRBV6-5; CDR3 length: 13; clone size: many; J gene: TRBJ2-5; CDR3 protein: CASSWTVEETQYF; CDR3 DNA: TGTGCCAGCAGTTGGACAGTGGAAGAGACCCAGTACTTC
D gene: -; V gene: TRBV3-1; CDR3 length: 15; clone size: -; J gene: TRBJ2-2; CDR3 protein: CASSQAGVGTGELFF; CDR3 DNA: TGTGCCAGCAGCCAGGCTGGGGTTGGGACCGGGGAGCTGTTTTTT
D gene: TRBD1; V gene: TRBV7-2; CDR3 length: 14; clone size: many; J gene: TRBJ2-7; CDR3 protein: CASSSKTGPHEQYF; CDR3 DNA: TGTGCCAGCAGCTCAAAGACAGGGCCCCACGAGCAGTACTTC
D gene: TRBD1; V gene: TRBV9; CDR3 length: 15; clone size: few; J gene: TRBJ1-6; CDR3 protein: CASSASGTENSPLHF; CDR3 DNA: TGTGCCAGCAGCGCTTCCGGGACAGAAAATTCACCCCTCCACTTT
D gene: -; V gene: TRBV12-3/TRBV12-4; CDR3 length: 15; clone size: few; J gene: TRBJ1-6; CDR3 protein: CASTRAWGHNSPLHF; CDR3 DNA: TGTGCCAGCACCCGGGCGTGGGGCCATAATTCACCCCTCCACTTT
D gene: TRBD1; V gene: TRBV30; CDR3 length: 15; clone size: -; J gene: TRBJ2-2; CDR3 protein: CAWSADRGRIGELFF; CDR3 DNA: TGTGCCTGGAGTGCTGACAGGGGGCGCATCGGGGAGCTGTTTTTT
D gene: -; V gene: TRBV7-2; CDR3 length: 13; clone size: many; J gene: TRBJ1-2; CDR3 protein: CASSSPFRYGYTF; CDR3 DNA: TGTGCCAGCAGCTCGCCATTCCGCTATGGCTACACCTTC
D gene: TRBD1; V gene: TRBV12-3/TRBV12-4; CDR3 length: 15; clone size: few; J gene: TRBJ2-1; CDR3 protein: CASSEMGQGYNEQFF; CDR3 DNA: TGTGCCAGCAGTGAGATGGGACAGGGGTACAATGAGCAGTTCTTC
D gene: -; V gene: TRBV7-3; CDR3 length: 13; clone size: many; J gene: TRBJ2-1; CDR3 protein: CASSLFRNNEQFF; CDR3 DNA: TGTGCCAGCAGCTTATTCAGAAACAATGAGCAGTTCTTC
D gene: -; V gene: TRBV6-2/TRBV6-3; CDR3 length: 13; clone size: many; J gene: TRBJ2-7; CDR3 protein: CASRAQGFHEQYF; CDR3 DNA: TGTGCCAGCAGAGCCCAGGGGTTCCACGAGCAGTACTTC
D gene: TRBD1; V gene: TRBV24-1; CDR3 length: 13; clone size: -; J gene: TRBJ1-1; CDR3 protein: CATSERTGTEAFF; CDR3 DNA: TGTGCCACCAGTGAGAGGACAGGCACTGAAGCTTTCTTT
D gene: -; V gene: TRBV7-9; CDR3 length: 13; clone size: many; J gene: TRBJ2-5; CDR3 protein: CASSWAGGETQYF; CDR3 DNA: TGTGCCAGCAGCTGGGCAGGAGGCGAGACCCAGTACTTC
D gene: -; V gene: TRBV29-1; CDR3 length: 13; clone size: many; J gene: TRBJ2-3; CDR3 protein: CSVLMVFADTQYF; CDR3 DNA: TGCAGCGTTCTAATGGTCTTTGCAGATACGCAGTATTTT
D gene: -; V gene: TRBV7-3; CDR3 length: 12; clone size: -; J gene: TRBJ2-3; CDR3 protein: CAGSFPGDTQYF; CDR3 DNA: TGTGCCGGCAGCTTCCCGGGGGATACGCAGTATTTT
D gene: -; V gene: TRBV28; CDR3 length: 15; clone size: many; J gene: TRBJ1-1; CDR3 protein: CASSLKRVPNTEAFF; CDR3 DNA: TGTGCCAGCAGTTTAAAAAGGGTTCCGAACACTGAAGCTTTCTTT
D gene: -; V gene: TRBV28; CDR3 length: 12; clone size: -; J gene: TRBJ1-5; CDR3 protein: CASSPVSQPQHF; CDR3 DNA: TGTGCCAGCAGTCCCGTCAGCCAGCCCCAGCATTTT
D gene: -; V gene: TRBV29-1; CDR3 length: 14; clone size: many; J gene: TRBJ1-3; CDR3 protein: CSVEDLYSGNTIYF; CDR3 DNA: TGCAGCGTTGAAGATCTGTACTCTGGAAACACCATATATTTT
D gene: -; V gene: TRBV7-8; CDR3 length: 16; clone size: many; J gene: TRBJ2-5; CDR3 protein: CASSLVPGQQRDGDYF; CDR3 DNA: TGTGCCAGCAGCTTAGTCCCCGGACAGCAAAGAGATGGGGATTACTTC
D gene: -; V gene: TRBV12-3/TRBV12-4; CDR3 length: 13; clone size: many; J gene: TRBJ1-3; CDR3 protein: CASSLSTENTIYF; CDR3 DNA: TGTGCCAGCAGTTTATCGACCGAAAACACCATATATTTT
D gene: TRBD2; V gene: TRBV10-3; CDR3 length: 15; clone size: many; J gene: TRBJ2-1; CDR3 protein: CAISLASGSYNEQFF; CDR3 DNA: TGTGCCATCAGCCTTGCTAGCGGGAGTTACAATGAGCAGTTCTTC
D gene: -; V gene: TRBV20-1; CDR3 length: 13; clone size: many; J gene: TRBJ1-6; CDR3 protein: CSARSHQGSPLHF; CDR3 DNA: TGCAGTGCTAGATCACACCAAGGGTCACCCCTCCACTTT
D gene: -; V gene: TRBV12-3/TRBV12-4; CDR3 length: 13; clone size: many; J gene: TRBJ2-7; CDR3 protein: CASRLQGFWEQYF; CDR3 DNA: TGTGCCAGCCGTTTACAGGGTTTTTGGGAGCAGTACTTC
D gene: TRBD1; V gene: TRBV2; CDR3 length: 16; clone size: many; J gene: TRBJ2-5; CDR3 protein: CASSPGQGARQETQYF; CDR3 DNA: TGTGCCAGCAGCCCGGGACAGGGGGCAAGGCAAGAGACCCAGTACTTC
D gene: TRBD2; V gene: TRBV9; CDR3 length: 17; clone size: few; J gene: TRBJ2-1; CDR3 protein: CASSVALAGAAAYEQFF; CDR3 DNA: TGTGCCAGCAGCGTAGCGCTAGCGGGAGCGGCTGCGTATGAGCAGTTCTTC
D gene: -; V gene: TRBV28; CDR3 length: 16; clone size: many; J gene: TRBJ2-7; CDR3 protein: CASTTYQGGTMYEQYF; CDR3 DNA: TGTGCCAGCACAACATATCAGGGAGGTACAATGTACGAGCAGTACTTC
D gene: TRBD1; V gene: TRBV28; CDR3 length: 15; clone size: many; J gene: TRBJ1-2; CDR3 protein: CASSVPGQGNYGYTF; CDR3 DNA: TGTGCCAGCAGTGTCCCGGGACAGGGTAACTATGGCTACACCTTC
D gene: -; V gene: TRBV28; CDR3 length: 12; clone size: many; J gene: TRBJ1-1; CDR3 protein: CASSQAGFEAFF; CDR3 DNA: TGTGCCAGCAGTCAAGCAGGTTTTGAAGCTTTCTTT
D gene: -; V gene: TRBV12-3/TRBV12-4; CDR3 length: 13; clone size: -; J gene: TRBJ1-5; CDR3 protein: CASSPEGIQPQHF; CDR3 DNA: TGTGCCAGCAGTCCAGAGGGGATTCAGCCCCAGCATTTT
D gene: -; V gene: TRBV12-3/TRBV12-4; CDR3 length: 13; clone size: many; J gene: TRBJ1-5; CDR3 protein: CASRRAGNQPQHF; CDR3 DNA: TGTGCCAGCAGGAGAGCAGGGAATCAGCCCCAGCATTTT
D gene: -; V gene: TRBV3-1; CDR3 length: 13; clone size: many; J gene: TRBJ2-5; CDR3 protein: CAARTRQQETQYF; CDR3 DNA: TGTGCCGCCAGAACCAGACAGCAAGAGACCCAGTACTTC
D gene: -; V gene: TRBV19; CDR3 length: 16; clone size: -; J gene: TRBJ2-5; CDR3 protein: CASSALPGTAQETQYF; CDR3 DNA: TGTGCCAGTAGTGCGTTGCCCGGGACGGCCCAAGAGACCCAGTACTTC
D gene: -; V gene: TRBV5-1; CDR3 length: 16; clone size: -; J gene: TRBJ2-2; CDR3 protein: CASSLVTTANTGELFF; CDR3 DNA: TGCGCCAGCAGCTTGGTTACGACAGCGAACACCGGGGAGCTGTTTTTT
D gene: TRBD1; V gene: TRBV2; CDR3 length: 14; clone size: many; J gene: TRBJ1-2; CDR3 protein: CASSALMTGDGYTF; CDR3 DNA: TGTGCCAGCAGTGCCCTAATGACAGGGGATGGCTACACCTTC
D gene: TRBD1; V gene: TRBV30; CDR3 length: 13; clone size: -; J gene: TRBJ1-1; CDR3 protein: CAWSITGGANAFF; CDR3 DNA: TGTGCCTGGAGTATAACAGGGGGCGCGAACGCTTTCTTT
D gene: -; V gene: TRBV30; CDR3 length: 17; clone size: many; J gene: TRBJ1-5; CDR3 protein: CAWEPRRGAVGNQPQHF; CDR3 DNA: TGTGCCTGGGAACCTCGGAGGGGTGCTGTGGGCAATCAGCCCCAGCATTTT
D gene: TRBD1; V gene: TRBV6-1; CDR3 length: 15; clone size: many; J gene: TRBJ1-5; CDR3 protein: CASRTTGALNQPQHF; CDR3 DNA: TGTGCCAGCAGAACGACAGGGGCTCTCAATCAGCCCCAGCATTTT
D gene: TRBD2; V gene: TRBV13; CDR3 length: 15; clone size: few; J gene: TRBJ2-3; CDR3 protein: CASSPPGLTLDTQYF; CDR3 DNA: TGTGCCAGCAGCCCGCCGGGACTAACTCTTGATACGCAGTATTTT
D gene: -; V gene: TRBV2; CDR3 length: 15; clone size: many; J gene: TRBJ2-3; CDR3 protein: CASSRLAASTDTQYF; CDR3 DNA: TGTGCCAGCAGCCGCTTAGCGGCTTCCACAGATACGCAGTATTTT
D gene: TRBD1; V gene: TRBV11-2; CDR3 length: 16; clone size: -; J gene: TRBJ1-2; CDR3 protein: CASSLGFSGQGYGYTF; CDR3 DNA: TGTGCCAGCAGCTTAGGGTTTTCTGGACAGGGCTATGGCTACACCTTC